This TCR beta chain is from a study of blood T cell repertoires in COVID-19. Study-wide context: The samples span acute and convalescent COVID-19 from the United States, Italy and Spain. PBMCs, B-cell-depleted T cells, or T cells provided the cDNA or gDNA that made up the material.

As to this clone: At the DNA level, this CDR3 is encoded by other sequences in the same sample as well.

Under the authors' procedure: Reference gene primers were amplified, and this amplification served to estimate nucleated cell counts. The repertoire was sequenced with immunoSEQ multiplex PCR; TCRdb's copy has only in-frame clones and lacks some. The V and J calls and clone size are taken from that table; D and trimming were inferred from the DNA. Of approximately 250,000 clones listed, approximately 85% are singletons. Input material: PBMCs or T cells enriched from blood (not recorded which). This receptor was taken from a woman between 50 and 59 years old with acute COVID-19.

CDR3 region: CASSLSQGGGYTF. The CDR3 coding sequence is TGTGCCAGCAGTTTAAGTCAGGGGGGCGGCTACACCTTC. The V gene is TRBV12-3 or TRBV12-4, the J gene TRBJ1-2, with 7 bases lining up with TRBD1. The CDR3 is 13 residues long. The ends lost 2 bases at V and 8 bases at J; junction bases unmatched: 5.